This T cell receptor (beta chain) was obtained from a study of cytomegalovirus exposure and HLA in healthy donors. With 60 Vbeta and 13 Jbeta primers, the PCR was carried out. The protocol was immunoSEQ multiplex PCR, while the TCRdb copy is restricted to in-frame clones and leaves out a portion. The sample yields 190,000 or so clones, around 79% seen once. Specimen: PBMCs. This receptor was obtained from a girl between 5 and 17 years old in good health and CMV-seropositive.

The CDR3 is CASTWGQVGETQYF. Here the CDR3 DNA reads TGTGCCAGCACTTGGGGACAGGTCGGGGAGACCCAGTACTTC. The chain recombines TRBV6-1 with TRBJ2-5, with 8 nucleotides matching TRBD1. The CDR3 is 14 amino acids. CDR1 and CDR2 from the germline V gene are MNHNS and SASEGT. J gave up 5 bases and V 7 bases, and 9 bases lay outside the gene matches.